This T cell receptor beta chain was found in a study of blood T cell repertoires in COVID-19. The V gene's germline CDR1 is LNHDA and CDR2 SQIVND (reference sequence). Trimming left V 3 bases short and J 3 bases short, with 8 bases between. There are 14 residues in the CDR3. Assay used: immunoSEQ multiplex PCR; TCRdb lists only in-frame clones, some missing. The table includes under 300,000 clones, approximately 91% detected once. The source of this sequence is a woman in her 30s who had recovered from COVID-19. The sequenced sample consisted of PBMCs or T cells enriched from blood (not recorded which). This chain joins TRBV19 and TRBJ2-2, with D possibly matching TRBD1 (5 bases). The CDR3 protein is CASSINRYTGELFF. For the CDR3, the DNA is TGTGCCAGTAGTATTAACAGGTACACCGGGGAGCTGTTTTTT.